These 20 T cell receptor beta chains share one sample of origin, sequenced in a study of response to subunit inactivated influenza vaccine. TCRdb ran MiXCR on the RT-PCR reads and lists one entry per CDR3 protein. Counted here are 540,000 or so distinct CDR3 sequences, roughly 13% occurring once; the ten biggest clones make up roughly 13%. Material: PBMCs from blood, obtained roughly 46 days after vaccination. These receptors were taken from a man aged 45-60 years who received an inactivated influenza vaccine.

The chain couples TRBV6-1 to TRBJ1-2; D unresolved. V was shortened by 7 bases and J by 3 bases, with 18 bases between the two germline ends. Per the germline V gene, CDR1 is MNHNS and CDR2 is SASEGT. The CDR3 covers 15 residues. In nucleotides, the CDR3 is TGTGCCAGCAATGTATACGGGGAGACTTACTATGGCTACACCTTC. Translated, it gives CASNVYGETYYGYTF.

This clonotype was seen a handful of times. The chain links TRBV5-1 to TRBJ1-5, with a possible D match to TRBD1 (5 bases). The germline V gene has CDR1 SGHRS and CDR2 YFSETQ. V was clipped by 4 bases and J by 8 bases, with 13 bases between them. The CDR3 has 13 amino acids. The CDR3 DNA is TGCGCCAGCAGCCCCACACCGACAGAGCCCCAGCATTTT. Translating it yields CASSPTPTEPQHF.

The chain employs TRBV5-6 and TRBJ1-5; 8 bases line up with TRBD1. Losses at the gene ends were 0 bases for V and 2 bases for J; bases not matched to a gene: 13. This CDR3 has 19 amino acids. Germline lookup yields CDR1 SGHDT and CDR2 YYEEEE. The chain's CDR3 is CASSLGSRGLSDGNQPQHF. The CDR3 DNA is TGTGCCAGCAGCTTGGGTTCCAGGGGGCTAAGCGACGGCAATCAGCCCCAGCATTTT.

This clonotype showed up just a few times. The rearrangement links TRBV27 to TRBJ2-6; either TRBD1 or TRBD2 may fit D (5 bases each). Germline V gene sequence: CDR1 MNHEY, CDR2 SMNVEV (reference sequence). The CDR3 spans 15 residues. The germline V and J ends were trimmed by 2 bases and 4 bases, with 9 bases remaining between them. CDR3 amino acids: CASSLKGTGANVLTF. As DNA, the CDR3 is TGTGCCAGCAGTTTAAAGGGGACCGGGGCCAACGTCCTGACTTTC.

This clonotype was counted between two and nine times. The V gene is TRBV19, the J gene TRBJ2-1, with 9 bases aligning to TRBD1. Trimming took 7 bases from V and 6 from J; bases not matched to a gene: 7. The V gene's germline CDR1 is LNHDA and CDR2 SQIVND (reference sequence). This CDR3 has 14 residues. This CDR3 is CASKTGGASNEQFF. As DNA, the CDR3 is TGTGCCAGTAAAACAGGGGGCGCATCCAATGAGCAGTTCTTC.

This rearrangement joins TRBV29-1 to TRBJ2-1, with D hard to call. V lost 7 bases, J lost 0 bases, and 10 bases lay in between. This CDR3 has 13 residues. The germline V gene encodes CDR1 SQVTM and CDR2 ANQGSEA. The CDR3 is CSAGPSSYNEQFF. CDR3 nucleotides: TGCAGCGCGGGCCCAAGCTCCTACAATGAGCAGTTCTTC.

This clonotype was counted between two and nine times. CDR3: CASSSGRREVAGEQFF. The CDR3 DNA is TGTGCCAGCAGTTCGGGACGCCGGGAAGTGGCCGGTGAGCAGTTCTTC. The chain has TRBV12-3 or TRBV12-4 and TRBJ2-1; D tentatively fits TRBD1 or TRBD2 (5 bases each). The V gene lost 4 bases and the J gene lost 9 bases, with 22 bases spanning the gap. The CDR3 runs 16 residues.

J is TRBJ1-2 and V is TRBV6-1, with D unclear. Trimming stripped 1 base from V and 8 bases from J, with 11 bases between. Germline loops: CDR1 MNHNS, CDR2 SASEGT. The CDR3 has 13 amino acids. For the CDR3, the DNA is TGTGCCAGCAGTGAAGGTCAGCGAAAGGGCTACACCTTC. Protein sequence: CASSEGQRKGYTF.

The CDR3 loop reads CASSLDPVAPTNRDTQYF. The CDR3, as DNA: TGTGCCAGCAGCTTAGATCCGGTAGCGCCCACCAACAGGGATACGCAGTATTTT. This chain links TRBV11-2 with TRBJ2-3; D may correspond to TRBD1 or TRBD2 (5 bases each). The V gene's germline CDR1 is SGHAT and CDR2 FQNNGV. V lost 0 bases, J lost 6 bases, and 22 bases lay in between. The CDR3 spans 18 residues.

This chain connects TRBV5-1 to TRBJ1-1, with D possibly matching TRBD1 (5 bases). Trimming took 0 bases from V and 5 from J, leaving 11 bases between them. The CDR3 runs 14 residues. The germline V gene has CDR1 SGHRS and CDR2 YFSETQ. This chain's CDR3 is CASSLGDLRTEAFF. The CDR3 DNA is TGCGCCAGCAGCTTGGGGGACCTTCGAACTGAAGCTTTCTTT.

This clonotype came up once. A much bigger clone sits one base away, suggesting this may be a read error. The chain carries TRBV15 and TRBJ2-7; D unclear. The CDR3 runs to 12 residues. The germline gives CDR1 LNHNV, CDR2 YYDKDF (reference sequence). In DNA form, the CDR3 reads TGTGCCACCAGCAGAGGATTCGGCGAGCTGTACTTC. Protein: CATSRGFGELYF.

This chain joins TRBV7-8 and TRBJ2-7; weak D call: TRBD2 (5 bases). The CDR3 is made up of 14 amino acids. V lost 1 base and J 5 bases, leaving 12 bases between the germline ends. The germline gives CDR1 SGHVS, CDR2 FQNEAQ. In DNA form, the CDR3 reads TGTGCCAGCAGCTTAGGGCCGGAGGCCCACGAGCAGTACTTC. This gives the protein CASSLGPEAHEQYF.

The V gene is TRBV2, the J gene TRBJ2-1; D perhaps matches TRBD1 (6 bases). This CDR3 has 14 residues. Germline CDR1 is SNHLY and CDR2 is FYNNEI. V lost 11 bases and J 0 bases, leaving 14 bases between the germline ends. CDR3 amino acids: CAGKDRSSYNEQFF. Here the CDR3 DNA reads TGTGCCGGCAAAGACAGGAGCTCCTACAATGAGCAGTTCTTC.

This sequence joins TRBV4-1 and TRBJ2-2, with 7 bases identical to TRBD2. The CDR3 covers 20 residues. J was trimmed by 1 base and V by 0 bases; bases with no gene match: 14. In germline, CDR1 is MGHRA, CDR2 YSYEKL. DNA for the CDR3: TGCGCCAGCAGCCAAGAATGGGAGGGAAGGGGTGTGCTGAACACCGGGGAGCTGTTTTTT. Translating it yields CASSQEWEGRGVLNTGELFF.

The rearrangement joins TRBV5-1 to TRBJ1-1; 10 nucleotides align to TRBD1. The V gene end was trimmed by 2 bases and the J gene end by 3 bases; junction bases not matched to a gene: 13. The germline V gene has CDR1 SGHRS and CDR2 YFSETQ. This CDR3 spans 18 amino acids. CDR3 nucleotide sequence: TGCGCCAGCAGCTTATTGACAGGGGGCGCCGGAGGTGACACTGAAGCTTTCTTT. Protein sequence: CASSLLTGGAGGDTEAFF.

In this sample, this clonotype turned up a few times. J is TRBJ2-1 and V is TRBV6-5; perhaps TRBD2 as D (6 bases). Trimming cost V 2 bases and J 9 bases, with 11 bases left between them. The CDR3 has 13 amino acids. Germline V gene data show CDR1 as MNHEY and CDR2 as SVGAGI. The CDR3 bases are TGTGCCAGCAGTTACCGGGGGTCCCCTGAGCAGTTCTTC. Its translation is CASSYRGSPEQFF.

The chain employs TRBV28 and TRBJ2-7; TRBD2 is a possible D gene (5 bases). Trimming stripped 2 bases from V and 0 bases from J, with 11 bases between. This CDR3 contains 15 residues. Germline CDR1 MDHEN, CDR2 SYDVKM. CDR3 DNA: TGTGCCAGCAGTTTACGAGGGAGCCCCTCCTACGAGCAGTACTTC. Its translation is CASSLRGSPSYEQYF. The full variable domain, completed using reference TRBV28 and TRBJ2-7, is DVKVTQSSRYLVKRTGEKVFLECVQDMDHENMFWYRQDPGLGLRLIYFSYDVKMKEKGDIPEGYSVSREKKERFSLILESASTNQTSMYLCASSLRGSPSYEQYFGPGTRLTVT.

This clonotype was recorded many times. This chain joins TRBV10-2 and TRBJ2-7; the match to TRBD1 covers 8 bases. Per germline, CDR1 WSHSY and CDR2 SAAADI. V lost 6 bases, J lost 0 bases, and 7 bases stayed unmatched. CDR3 length: 15 residues. The CDR3, as DNA: TGCGCCAGCAGAGACAGGGGCGTGAGCTCCTACGAGCAGTACTTC. Protein product: CASRDRGVSSYEQYF.

This clonotype has only a few counts. The genes are TRBV7-2 and TRBJ2-1, with D possibly being TRBD1 (6 bases). Trimming took 3 bases from V and 8 from J, leaving 11 bases between them. CDR1 is SGHTA, CDR2 FQGNSA, per germline. There are 13 residues in the CDR3. This CDR3 reads CASSLHRAYEQFF. CDR3 nucleotides: TGTGCCAGCAGCTTGCACAGGGCGTATGAGCAGTTCTTC.

The chain couples TRBV20-1 to TRBJ2-3; the match to TRBD2 covers 10 bases. V was clipped by 3 bases and J by 3 bases; unmatched bases: 12. In germline, CDR1 is DFQATT, CDR2 SNEGSKA (reference sequence). The CDR3 spans 17 residues. The CDR3 is CSARGAYLAGDTDTQYF. The CDR3 nucleotides are TGCAGTGCTAGGGGCGCCTACCTAGCGGGAGATACAGATACGCAGTATTTT.